The rows below give T cell receptor beta chains drawn from one sample of a study of blood T cells in healthy people across ages. TCRdb reprocessed the 5' RACE reads via MiXCR and lists one record per CDR3 protein. The table has some 1.5 million distinct CDR3 sequences, about 30% seen once; the top ten hold about 7.7%. The sequencing sample was made of blood. The receptors stem from a young woman in good health. Both conserved end residues are part of each CDR3. The order of the fields is D gene, V gene, J gene, clone size, CDR3 DNA, CDR3 protein. The D gene is left open where the match is weak. Size values are once, few and many counts, or a class for expanded clones, and some rows have none.

TRBD1	TRBV29-1	TRBJ1-2	many	TGCAGCGTTGGACGGACAGGCGATAACTATGGCTACACCTTC	CSVGRTGDNYGYTF
NA	TRBV28	TRBJ1-2	few	TGTGCCAGCAGTTTACGCGACGGATTCTATGGCTACACCTTC	CASSLRDGFYGYTF
NA	TRBV12-3/TRBV12-4	TRBJ1-1	NA	TGTGCCAGCAGTCTATCCGCGGGGGGTAGGGCTTTCTTT	CASSLSAGGRAFF
TRBD2	TRBV3-1	TRBJ2-5	NA	TGTGCCAGCAGCGAGACTAGCGGGAGGAGAGAGACCCAGTACTTC	CASSETSGRRETQYF
NA	TRBV12-3/TRBV12-4	TRBJ2-5	NA	TGTGCCATCAGTCCAGGGGAGAGAAATGAGCAGTACTTC	CAISPGERNEQYF
NA	TRBV28	TRBJ2-4	NA	TGTGCCAGCAGTTCCACGGTGCGGGGTAAACGTGACCGTGAGTACTTC	CASSSTVRGKRDREYF
NA	TRBV5-1	TRBJ2-5	NA	TGCGCCAGCAGCCTGAGTTTGACGACGTACCAAGAGACCCAGTACTTC	CASSLSLTTYQETQYF
NA	TRBV5-1	TRBJ2-7	NA	TGCGCCAACAGCTTGGTTCTGGGCTGCGACGAGCAGTACTTC	CANSLVLGCDEQYF
NA	TRBV10-3	TRBJ1-5	NA	TGTGCCATCAGTGAGGGCGATGGAGGAGATCAGCCCCAGCATTTT	CAISEGDGGDQPQHF
NA	TRBV5-1	TRBJ2-2	many	TGCGCCAGCAGGGCCGGGACTGCGAACACCGGGGAGCTGTTTTTT	CASRAGTANTGELFF
TRBD1	TRBV28	TRBJ1-6	once	TGTGCCAGCAACTCCCGAGGGACAGGGACTTGGAATTCTCCCCTCCACTTT	CASNSRGTGTWNSPLHF
NA	TRBV5-1	TRBJ2-7	once	TGCGCCAGCAGCTTGGTCCTTGGGGTCGACGAGCAGTACTTC	CASSLVLGVDEQYF
NA	TRBV28	TRBJ1-4	NA	TGTGCCAGCAGTTTGTACGGTGAAAGAGTGTTTTTT	CASSLYGERVFF
TRBD1	TRBV12-3/TRBV12-4	TRBJ2-7	NA	TGTGCCAGCAGAAAAGACAGGGGGCCCTCCTACGAGCAGTACTTC	CASRKDRGPSYEQYF
NA	TRBV7-3	TRBJ2-1	few	TGTGCCAGCAGCTTAACTCGTGAGGCCAATGAGCAGTTCTTC	CASSLTREANEQFF
TRBD2	TRBV9	TRBJ2-5	NA	TGTGCCAGCAGCGTAGCAGCGGGAGGAAACCAAGAGACCCAGTACTTC	CASSVAAGGNQETQYF
TRBD2	TRBV5-1	TRBJ2-3	NA	TGCGCCAGCATCCCCGGCGGCGGGGGGCAAGGCGGAGATACGCAGTATTTT	CASIPGGGGQGGDTQYF
NA	TRBV7-2	TRBJ2-5	NA	TGTGCCAGCAGCTTAGGTACGCGGTTCGATGAGCAGTACTTC	CASSLGTRFDEQYF
NA	TRBV12-3/TRBV12-4	TRBJ1-2	few	TGTGCCAGCAGCCCAGGCGTGGGGATAGGCTATGGCTACACCTTC	CASSPGVGIGYGYTF
NA	TRBV5-1	TRBJ2-5	few	TGCGCCAGCAGCTTGTTCGGGAATATTGGCGTGACCCAGTACTTC	CASSLFGNIGVTQYF
NA	TRBV20-1	TRBJ1-5	NA	TGCAGTGCTAGAGATGGGTCCCGGGCGGGCAATCAGCCCCAGCATTTT	CSARDGSRAGNQPQHF
NA	TRBV20-1	TRBJ2-1	NA	TGCAGTGCTAGAGACGGGAATGAGCAGTTCTTC	CSARDGNEQFF